Shown below are 30 T cell receptor beta chains from a single sample sequenced in a study of pediatric ulcerative colitis. Generated by immunoSEQ multiplex PCR, the TCRdb table keeps only in-frame clones and is missing some. The top ten hold more than 0.95% of the sample, which has about 4,600 clones, roughly nine tenths seen once. Sequencing was done on a sample of blood. These receptors all come from a boy aged 10-17 years who was a control in a study of pediatric ulcerative colitis.

The CDR3 DNA is TGTGCCAGTAGTATCGGTTTGACAGGGAAGGCCCCCCTCTATGGCTACACCTTC. It encodes CASSIGLTGKAPLYGYTF. V gene TRBV19 combines with J gene TRBJ1-2; 7 nucleotides match TRBD1. In germline, CDR1 is LNHDA, CDR2 SQIVND (reference sequence). The CDR3 length is 18 residues. The V segment lost 3 bases and the J segment 4 bases; nucleotides outside the gene matches: 17. Supplemented by reference TRBV19 and TRBJ1-2, the full variable domain reads DGGITQSPKYLFRKEGQNVTLSCEQNLNHDAMYWYRQDPGQGLRLIYYSQIVNDFQKGDIAEGYSVSREKKESFPLTVTSAQKNPTAFYLCASSIGLTGKAPLYGYTFGSGTRLTVV.

This clone was picked up one time. The chain joins TRBV14 to TRBJ1-1; TRBD1 agrees at 8 bases. Germline V gene sequence: CDR1 SGHDN, CDR2 FVKESK. V was pared by 2 bases and J by 1 base, with 15 bases of the junction left unmatched. CDR3 length: 19 residues. This CDR3 reads CASSQKRGTGPEWNTEAFF. The CDR3 nucleotides read TGTGCCAGCAGCCAAAAAAGGGGGACAGGCCCGGAGTGGAACACTGAAGCTTTCTTT. Looking up the rest from reference TRBV14 and TRBJ1-1 gives the full variable domain: EAGVTQFPSHSVIEKGQTVTLRCDPISGHDNLYWYRRVMGKEIKFLLHFVKESKQDESGMPNNRFLAERTGGTYSTLKVQPAELEDSGVYFCASSQKRGTGPEWNTEAFFGQGTRLTVV.

This clone has just one count. The chain links TRBV9 to TRBJ2-1; 9 bases map to TRBD2. The germline gives CDR1 SGDLS, CDR2 YYNGEE. This CDR3 region has 17 residues. V was clipped by 0 bases and J by 1 base; unmatched bases: 5. CDR3 sequence (DNA): TGTGCCAGCAGCGTAGACCGAAGCGGGAGGTCCTACAATGAGCAGTTCTTC. Translating it yields CASSVDRSGRSYNEQFF.

The genes are TRBV27 and TRBJ2-3; 9 bases are a match to TRBD1. The CDR3 has 14 residues. Unmatched junction bases numbered 6, after V lost 6 bases and J lost 5 bases. Looked up from germline, CDR1 is MNHEY and CDR2 is SMNVEV (reference sequence). CDR3 coding DNA: TGTGCCAGCAGCCGGGACAGGGTTGGAGATACGCAGTATTTT. It translates to CASSRDRVGDTQYF.

The J gene is TRBJ2-2, the V gene TRBV9; the D is unclear. The CDR3 length is 16 residues. Germline loops: CDR1 SGDLS, CDR2 YYNGEE. Trimming removed 0 bases from V and 4 bases from J, with 13 bases in between. CDR3 protein: CASSVVSVGLTGELFF. Here the CDR3 DNA reads TGTGCCAGCAGCGTAGTGTCTGTGGGCCTCACCGGGGAGCTGTTTTTT.

This clone was recorded only once. This chain joins TRBV29-1 and TRBJ1-2; D is ambiguous. This CDR3 has 13 amino acids. Germline V gives CDR1 SQVTM, CDR2 ANQGSEA. Trimming stripped 3 bases from V and 4 bases from J, with 12 bases between. The CDR3 DNA reads TGCAGCGTTGACCCTCAGGAAGTCTATGGCTACACCTTC. Translated: CSVDPQEVYGYTF.

V usage is TRBV13 and J usage is TRBJ2-7; D perhaps matches TRBD2 (6 bases). This CDR3 spans 15 amino acids. Germline-derived CDR1 and CDR2 are PRHDT and FYEKMQ (reference sequence). Trimming cost V 5 bases and J 7 bases, with 21 bases left between them. CDR3 in amino acids: CASSHGTLRGSEQYF. In DNA form, the CDR3 reads TGTGCCAGCAGCCACGGGACGCTCCGGGGGAGTGAGCAGTACTTC.

This clone was seen more than once but under ten times. The chain uses TRBV6-6 and TRBJ1-5, with D perhaps TRBD1 (6 bases). In germline, CDR1 is MNHNY, CDR2 SVGAGI (reference sequence). The CDR3 runs to 15 residues. The V end was cut by 5 bases, the J end by 1 base, with 12 bases between. Here the CDR3 DNA reads TGTGCCAGCAGTACTTACGACAGGAGCAATCAGCCCCAGCATTTT. Translating gives CASSTYDRSNQPQHF.

The chain uses TRBV28 and TRBJ2-1; 7 bases are shared with TRBD2. Germline loops: CDR1 MDHEN, CDR2 SYDVKM. This CDR3 contains 15 residues. Germline trimming cut 5 bases from V and 1 base from J; bases unmatched to any gene: 5. The CDR3 spells CASSPPSGSYNEQFF. Written as DNA, the CDR3 is TGTGCCAGCAGTCCACCTAGCGGATCCTACAATGAGCAGTTCTTC.

This chain's CDR3 is CASSLLDCITGANVLTF. As DNA, the CDR3 is TGTGCCAGCAGCTTACTGGACTGTATAACTGGGGCCAACGTCCTGACTTTC. The chain has TRBV11-3 and TRBJ2-6, with a weak D call TRBD2 (5 bases). V lost 2 bases and J lost 2, with 13 bases in between. The CDR3 is made up of 17 amino acids. Germline-derived CDR1 and CDR2 are SGHNT and YENEEA.

The chain uses TRBV29-1 and TRBJ1-2; TRBD1 is a possible D gene (6 bases). The CDR3 runs to 14 residues. Germline V gene data show CDR1 as SQVTM and CDR2 as ANQGSEA. V was shortened by 4 bases and J by 8 bases, with 20 bases between the two germline ends. CDR3 DNA sequence: TGCAGCGTTGGGACAGCCCACCTTCGAGAGGGCTACACCTTC. The encoded protein is CSVGTAHLREGYTF. Using reference TRBV29-1 and TRBJ1-2 for the parts outside the CDR3, the full variable domain is SAVISQKPSRDICQRGTSLTIQCQVDSQVTMMFWYRQQPGQSLTLIATANQGSEATYESGFVIDKFPISRPNLTFSTLTVSNMSPEDSSIYLCSVGTAHLREGYTFGSGTRLTVV.

J is TRBJ2-7 and V is TRBV6-6; possible D gene TRBD1, 5 bases. CDR1 MNHNY and CDR2 SVGAGI come from the germline V gene (reference sequence). CDR3 size: 13 residues. V gave up 2 bases and J gave up 6 bases, with 11 bases separating them. DNA for the CDR3: TGTGCCAGCAGTTACCCGCCTAGGGGCGAGCAGTACGTC. Translation: CASSYPPRGEQYV.

DNA for the CDR3: TGTGCCAGCCGCGTCACGGCGGGGACTGAAGCTTTCTTT. This gives the protein CASRVTAGTEAFF. The gene calls are TRBV7-6 and TRBJ1-1; D remains ambiguous. Germline values: CDR1 SGHVS, CDR2 FNYEAQ. The CDR3 contains 13 residues. Trimming shortened V by 8 bases and J by 5 bases, and 15 bases separated the two germline ends.

The chain carries TRBV18 and TRBJ1-2, with D perhaps TRBD1 (5 bases). The CDR3 length is 19 residues. Germline CDR1 reads KGHSH; CDR2 reads LQKENI. Deletions cut 2 bases from V and 2 bases from J, with 24 bases between. The CDR3 bases are TGTGCCAGCTCACCATTGGGACCCACGACTTCGGGTAGGAACTATGGCTACACCTTC. Amino acids: CASSPLGPTTSGRNYGYTF. Supplemented by reference TRBV18 and TRBJ1-2, the full variable domain reads NAGVMQNPRHLVRRRGQEARLRCSPMKGHSHVYWYRQLPEEGLKFMVYLQKENIIDESGMPKERFSAEFPKEGPSILRIQQVVRGDSAAYFCASSPLGPTTSGRNYGYTFGSGTRLTVV.

This chain joins TRBV6-6 and TRBJ2-1; D unresolved. The germline V gene encodes CDR1 MNHNY and CDR2 SVGAGI (reference sequence). This CDR3 comprises 11 residues. V gave up 7 bases and J gave up 6 bases, with 7 bases separating them. CDR3 sequence (DNA): TGTGCCAGCACCATAGGCAATGAGCAGTTCTTC. Protein product: CASTIGNEQFF.

The rearrangement links TRBV7-9 to TRBJ2-3; D not certain. Germline loops: CDR1 SEHNR, CDR2 FQNEAQ (reference sequence). CDR3 size: 15 residues. V dropped 2 bases and J dropped 6 bases, with 15 bases sitting between them. DNA for the CDR3: TGTGCCAGCAGCTTATATCCTGCCCCCGGGGATACGCAGTATTTT. Translating gives CASSLYPAPGDTQYF.

V and J are TRBV4-2 and TRBJ2-3, with a weak D call TRBD2 (5 bases). Looked up from germline, CDR1 is LGHNA and CDR2 is YNFKEQ. Trimming shortened V by 1 base and J by 7 bases, and 15 bases separated the two germline ends. There are 15 residues in the CDR3. The CDR3 region is CASSQGATTLNTQYF. The CDR3 nucleotides are TGTGCCAGCAGCCAAGGTGCGACTACCCTGAATACGCAGTATTTT.

The chain joins TRBV6-4 to TRBJ2-3; 8 bases are shared with TRBD2. Unmatched junction bases numbered 5, after V lost 6 bases and J lost 0 bases. The CDR3 loop spans 15 amino acids. CDR1 is MRHNA and CDR2 is SNTAGT in the germline V gene. DNA of the CDR3: TGTGCCAGCAGCGTTAGCGGGACTAGCACAGATACGCAGTATTTT. Residues: CASSVSGTSTDTQYF.

The chain combines TRBV7-8 with TRBJ2-7; TRBD1 might be the D (6 bases). The V end was cut by 5 bases, the J end by 7 bases, with 12 bases between. Germline V gene sequence: CDR1 SGHVS, CDR2 FQNEAQ. The CDR3 has 12 residues. CDR3: CASSRRGWEQYV. The CDR3 DNA reads TGTGCCAGCAGCCGCAGGGGTTGGGAGCAGTACGTC.

This clone was detected only once. The chain links TRBV6-6 to TRBJ2-7; D possibly corresponds to TRBD1 (6 bases). This CDR3 region has 13 residues. V gave up 0 bases and J gave up 12 bases, with 15 bases separating them. Germline V lookup: CDR1 MNHNY, CDR2 SVGAGI (reference sequence). CDR3 sequence: CASSYSGQGKLYV. CDR3 nucleotide sequence: TGTGCCAGCAGTTACTCTGGGCAGGGGAAACTGTACGTC.

This rearrangement joins TRBV4-1 to TRBJ1-3; D gene unclear. The V gene's germline CDR1 is MGHRA and CDR2 YSYEKL. The CDR3 covers 13 residues. Trimming left V 3 bases short and J 6 bases short, with 9 bases between. The CDR3 bases are TGCGCCAGCAGCCACCCCCTGCCAAACACCATATATTTT. Residues: CASSHPLPNTIYF.

The chain carries TRBV25-1 and TRBJ1-2; TRBD1 aligns across 7 bases. V was pared by 2 bases and J by 3 bases, with 12 bases of the junction left unmatched. The germline gives CDR1 MGHDK, CDR2 SYGVNS. The CDR3 extends over 17 amino acids. The CDR3 here is CASSEVTGAAPDYGYTF. The CDR3 DNA follows: TGTGCCAGCAGTGAAGTCACAGGGGCCGCGCCCGACTATGGCTACACCTTC.

J is TRBJ1-2 and V is TRBV7-2; D is ambiguous. The CDR3 runs to 15 residues. In germline, CDR1 is SGHTA, CDR2 FQGNSA. V lost 5 bases to trimming and J lost 2 bases, with 15 bases between them. The CDR3: CASSPVRSANYGYTF. As DNA, the CDR3 is TGTGCCAGCAGCCCCGTTCGCAGCGCCAACTATGGCTACACCTTC.

In DNA form, the CDR3 reads TGTGCCAGCAGTGAAAGTCGGGTAGCGGGAGCCGGAGAGACCCAGTACTTC. Translated, it gives CASSESRVAGAGETQYF. The V call is TRBV2, the J call TRBJ2-5; TRBD2 agrees at 9 bases. V lost 2 bases, J lost 4 bases, and 11 bases stayed unmatched. This CDR3 region has 17 residues. Germline loops: CDR1 SNHLY, CDR2 FYNNEI. Full variable domain (remainder filled in from reference TRBV2 and TRBJ2-5): EPEVTQTPSHQVTQMGQEVILRCVPISNHLYFYWYRQILGQKVEFLVSFYNNEISEKSEIFDDQFSVERPDGSNFTLKIRSTKLEDSAMYFCASSESRVAGAGETQYFGPGTRLLVL.

V usage is TRBV28 and J usage is TRBJ1-1; D unclear. V was trimmed by 6 bases and J by 0 bases, leaving 14 bases between them. The germline gives CDR1 MDHEN, CDR2 SYDVKM. This CDR3 is built from 15 residues. DNA of the CDR3: TGTGCCAGCAGCACCCTCGGGGTCATGAACACTGAAGCTTTCTTT. It specifies CASSTLGVMNTEAFF.

The genes are TRBV7-2 and TRBJ2-7; TRBD2 aligns across 9 bases. In germline, CDR1 is SGHTA, CDR2 FQGNSA. This CDR3 is built from 15 residues. V trimming: 5 bases; J trimming: 3 bases; junction bases outside the gene matches: 8. The CDR3 loop is CASSLSGAGGYEQYV. For the CDR3, the DNA is TGTGCCAGCAGCCTCTCGGGAGCGGGGGGCTACGAGCAGTACGTC.

This chain joins TRBV28 and TRBJ1-1; D is unclear. The CDR3 runs to 13 residues. V was cut by 6 bases and J by 1 base, with 9 bases left in between. Germline loops: CDR1 MDHEN, CDR2 SYDVKM. The CDR3 loop is CASRTRGNTEAFF. In nucleotides, the CDR3 is TGTGCCAGCAGGACCCGAGGGAACACTGAAGCTTTCTTT.

The rearrangement uses TRBV5-1 and TRBJ2-3; D unclear. V was shortened by 4 bases and J by 4 bases, with 4 bases between the two germline ends. Germline lookup yields CDR1 SGHRS and CDR2 YFSETQ. The CDR3 covers 11 residues. The CDR3: CASSGADTQYF. In DNA, the CDR3 is TGCGCCAGCAGCGGGGCAGATACGCAGTATTTT.

This sequence joins TRBV5-1 and TRBJ2-6; D may correspond to TRBD1 or TRBD2 (7 bases each). Germline V gene data show CDR1 as SGHRS and CDR2 as YFSETQ. Trimming took 4 bases from V and 0 from J, leaving 17 bases between them. This CDR3 is 18 amino acids long. In nucleotides, the CDR3 is TGCGCCAGCAGCGATCCAGGGGGGGTAGTCTCTGGGGCCAACGTCCTGACTTTC. Translating it yields CASSDPGGVVSGANVLTF.

The chain combines TRBV5-1 with TRBJ1-1; 12 bases agree with TRBD1. The CDR3 is made up of 15 amino acids. CDR1 is SGHRS and CDR2 is YFSETQ in the germline V gene. Trimming took 5 bases from V and 5 from J; bases not matched to a gene: 7. The CDR3 loop is CASSAGQGARTEAFF. The CDR3 nucleotides read TGCGCCAGCAGTGCGGGACAGGGGGCGCGTACTGAAGCTTTCTTT.